The clone carrying this TCR beta chain was observed a single time. This entry belongs to a study of cytomegalovirus exposure and HLA in healthy donors. 60 Vbeta and 13 Jbeta primers were used in PCR. Some clones are missing from TCRdb's copy, which holds only in-frame ones; the method was immunoSEQ multiplex PCR. The sample lists 250,000 to 350,000 clones, roughly 80% seen once, with roughly 0.31% in the top ten. This CDR3 comprises 15 residues. The V gene lost 0 bases and the J gene lost 4 bases, with 12 bases spanning the gap. Germline lookup yields CDR1 SGHRS and CDR2 YFSETQ. The chain uses TRBV5-1 and TRBJ2-3; maybe TRBD1 (6 bases). The TCR originated in a girl aged 2-9 years in good health and CMV-seronegative. Sequencing input: PBMCs. The CDR3 coding sequence is TGCGCCAGCAGCTTGGCCCAGGGGCCCCCAGATACGCAGTATTTT. Translated, it gives CASSLAQGPPDTQYF.